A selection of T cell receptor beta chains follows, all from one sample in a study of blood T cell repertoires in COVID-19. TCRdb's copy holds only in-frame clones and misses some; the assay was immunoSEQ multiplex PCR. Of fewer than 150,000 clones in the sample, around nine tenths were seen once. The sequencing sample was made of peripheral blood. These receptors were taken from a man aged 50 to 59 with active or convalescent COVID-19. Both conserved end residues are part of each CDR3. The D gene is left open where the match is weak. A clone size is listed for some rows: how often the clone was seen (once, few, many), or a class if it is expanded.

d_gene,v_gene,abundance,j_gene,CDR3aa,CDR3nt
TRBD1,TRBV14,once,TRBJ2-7,CASSQVVQGAYEQYF,TGTGCCAGCAGCCAAGTGGTTCAGGGGGCGTACGAGCAGTACTTC
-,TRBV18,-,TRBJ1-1,CASSPTRGEAFF,TGTGCCAGCTCACCGACACGAGGGGAAGCTTTCTTT
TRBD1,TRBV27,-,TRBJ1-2,CATKDRGSGGYTF,TGTGCCACTAAGGACAGGGGTTCCGGTGGCTACACCTTC
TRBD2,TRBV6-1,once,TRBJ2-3,CASSESTSGSTDTQYF,TGTGCCAGCAGTGAGTCGACTAGCGGAAGCACAGATACGCAGTATTTT
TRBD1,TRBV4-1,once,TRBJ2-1,CASSQARTGRWNEQFF,TGCGCCAGCAGCCAGGCCCGGACAGGGAGGTGGAATGAGCAGTTCTTC
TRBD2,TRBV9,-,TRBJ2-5,CASSIRGLAVEETQYF,TGTGCCAGCAGCATCCGGGGACTAGCGGTAGAAGAGACCCAGTACTTC
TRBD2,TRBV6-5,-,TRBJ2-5,CATLPAGGSETQYF,TGTGCCACCCTGCCAGCGGGAGGTTCGGAGACCCAGTACTTC
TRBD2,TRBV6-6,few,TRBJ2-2,CASSPAGGLGITGELFF,TGTGCCAGCAGTCCAGCGGGAGGTTTGGGTATCACCGGGGAGCTGTTTTTT
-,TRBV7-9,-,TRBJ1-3,CASSLDRLSGNTIYF,TGTGCCAGCAGCTTAGACAGGCTCTCTGGAAACACCATATATTTT
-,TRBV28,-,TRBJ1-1,CASREKQGFSTEAFF,TGTGCCAGCAGGGAAAAGCAGGGATTTAGCACTGAAGCTTTCTTT
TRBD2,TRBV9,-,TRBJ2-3,CASSVGLAGGSTQYF,TGTGCCAGCAGCGTAGGTCTGGCGGGAGGGAGTACGCAGTATTTT
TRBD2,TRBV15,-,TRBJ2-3,CATSRGTSGSTDTQYF,TGTGCCACCAGCAGGGGGACTAGCGGCAGCACAGATACGCAGTATTTT
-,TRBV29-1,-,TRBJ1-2,CSVYQDRYGYTF,TGCAGCGTTTACCAGGATCGCTATGGCTACACCTTC
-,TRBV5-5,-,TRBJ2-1,CASSPPPGGRTYNEQFF,TGTGCCAGCAGCCCCCCCCCGGGTGGGAGGACCTACAATGAGCAGTTCTTC
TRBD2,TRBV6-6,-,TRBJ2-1,CASSYRAGDYDEQFF,TGTGCCAGCAGTTATCGAGCGGGAGATTATGATGAGCAGTTCTTC
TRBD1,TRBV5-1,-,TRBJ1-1,CASNLNRGTEAFF,TGCGCCAGTAATTTAAACAGGGGCACTGAAGCTTTCTTT
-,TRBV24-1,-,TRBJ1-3,CATSDPAVNSGNTIYF,TGTGCCACCAGTGATCCTGCAGTCAACTCTGGAAACACCATATATTTT
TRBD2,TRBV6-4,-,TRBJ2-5,CASRPGTSGSTQETQYF,TGTGCCAGCAGGCCCGGGACTAGCGGGAGTACTCAAGAGACCCAGTACTTC
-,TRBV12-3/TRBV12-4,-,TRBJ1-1,CASTWTSGTEAFF,TGTGCCAGCACCTGGACCAGCGGCACTGAAGCTTTCTTT
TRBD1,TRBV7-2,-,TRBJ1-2,CASSRRQGYGYTF,TGTGCCAGCAGCCGTCGACAGGGGTATGGCTACACCTTC
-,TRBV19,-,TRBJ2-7,CAVGRVGLSSYEQYF,TGTGCCGTTGGCAGGGTAGGCCTGAGCTCCTACGAGCAGTACTTC
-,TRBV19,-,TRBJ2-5,CASSPGGAGETQYF,TGTGCCAGTAGTCCTGGGGGCGCAGGAGAGACCCAGTACTTC
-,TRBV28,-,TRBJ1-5,CATQLGHVGNQPQHF,TGTGCCACCCAGTTGGGGCACGTAGGCAATCAGCCCCAGCATTTT
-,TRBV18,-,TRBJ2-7,CASSPRAPGGTSEQYF,TGTGCCAGCTCACCACGGGCCCCAGGAGGGACCTCCGAGCAGTACTTC